This entry lists 9 T cell receptor beta chains sequenced from one sample in a study of T cells in women clearing cervical HPV infection. Clones were read by immunoSEQ multiplex PCR, and TCRdb kept only the in-frame ones, dropping some. This sample's table has tens of thousands of clones. The sequenced material came from blood buffy coat. These receptors all come from a woman aged 18 to 75 with a cervical HPV16 infection that either progressed to CIN3+ or cleared (not recorded which).

Turning to this clone: The read ends 3 residues shy of where the CDR3 ends; the end is completed using the germline J gene. The rearrangement uses TRBV19 and TRBJ1-5, with TRBD1 matching over 8 bases. Trimming cost V 5 bases and J 4 bases; bases outside gene matches: 4. There are 14 residues in the CDR3. CDR1 LNHDA and CDR2 SQIVND come from the germline V gene (reference sequence). CDR3 DNA, as far as it was read: TGTGCCAGTAGTCCGGACAGGGATAATCAGCCC. As protein: CASSPDRDNQP. In full, the CDR3 reads CASSPDRDNQPQHF.

Comments on this clone: The read finishes 3 residues shy of the CDR3 end, and the germline J gene is used to complete it. The J gene is TRBJ2-7, the V gene TRBV3-1 (or the pseudogene TRBV3-2); 8 bases line up with TRBD2. V lost 6 bases, J lost 0 bases, and 4 bases stayed unmatched. The V gene's germline CDR1 is LGHDT and CDR2 YNNKEL (reference sequence). The CDR3 has 14 amino acids. The DNA read from the CDR3 is TGTGCCAGCAGTCTAGCGGGTCGCTCCTACGAG. Its protein product is CASSLAGRSYE. In full, the CDR3 reads CASSLAGRSYEQYF.

Frequency places this clone as medium-sized (0.01 to 0.1%). The read ends 3 residues early relative to the CDR3; the germline J gene fills the gap. The chain joins TRBV5-1 to TRBJ1-2, with D possibly matching TRBD1 (5 bases). V shed 2 bases and J shed 3 bases, with 8 bases lying between them. This CDR3 has 13 residues. The germline V gene encodes CDR1 SGHRS and CDR2 YFSETQ. This chain's CDR3 is CASSFWGDYGYTF. The covered CDR3 bases are TGCGCCAGCAGCTTTTGGGGCGACTATGGC.

About this clone: Read sequence stops 3 residues before the CDR3 end, and the germline J gene provides the missing end. The chain links TRBV20-1 to TRBJ1-2; D is unresolved. CDR3 length: 14 residues. Germline CDR1 and CDR2: DFQATT and SNEGSKA (reference sequence). The CDR3 protein is CSARKSGSRYDYTF. The CDR3 bases that were read are TGCAGTGCTAGAAAGAGCGGGAGTCGCTACGAC.

Of note for this clone: The read ends 3 residues before the CDR3 terminus; that terminus is restored from the germline J gene. The chain recombines TRBV5-1 with TRBJ1-2, with D unresolved. CDR3 length equals 14 residues. Germline CDR1 reads SGHRS; CDR2 reads YFSETQ. The V end was cut by 1 base, the J end by 3 bases, with 10 bases between. CDR3 region: CASSLSGEDYGYTF. The DNA read from the CDR3 is TGCGCCAGCAGCTTGTCCGGGGAAGACTATGGC.

In the case of this clone: Read coverage stops 3 residues before the CDR3 terminus; the germline J gene supplies the remainder. The J gene is TRBJ2-1, the V gene TRBV5-1, with 9 nucleotides matching TRBD2. J lost 0 bases, V lost 2 bases, and 3 bases had no gene match. The germline gives CDR1 SGHRS, CDR2 YFSETQ. The CDR3 is 16 residues long. Incomplete CDR3 DNA: TGCGCCAGCAGCTTACTAGCGGGCGGCTCCTACAATGAG. Protein: CASSLLAGGSYNE. The full CDR3 reads CASSLLAGGSYNEQFF.

Of note for this clone: With the read ending 3 residues before the CDR3 end, the germline J gene is used to fill in that end. V usage is TRBV2 and J usage is TRBJ2-7, with D tentatively TRBD2 (6 bases). CDR1 SNHLY and CDR2 FYNNEI come from the germline V gene. There are 13 residues in the CDR3. V was pared by 6 bases and J by 3 bases, with 12 bases between. CDR3 region: CASRDYFGYEQYF. The CDR3 DNA, read in part, is TGTGCCAGCAGGGACTATTTTGGCTACGAG.

As regards this clone: Sequencing ends 3 residues short of the CDR3 end; the germline J gene provides the rest. V is TRBV5-1 and J is TRBJ2-3; D perhaps matches TRBD1 (6 bases). Trimming removed 4 bases at V and 2 bases at J, with 11 bases between. CDR1 is SGHRS, CDR2 YFSETQ, per germline. There are 14 residues in the CDR3. The chain's CDR3 is CASSLGQPTDTQYF. The DNA read from the CDR3 is TGCGCCAGCAGCCTTGGACAGCCCACAGATACG.

Turning to this clone: The observed sequence ends 3 residues before the CDR3 terminus, with the missing tail filled in from the germline J gene. The chain couples TRBV30 to TRBJ1-1, with D perhaps TRBD1 (5 bases). CDR1 and CDR2 (germline): GTSNPN, SVGIG (reference sequence). This CDR3 comprises 11 residues. Here the CDR3 reads CAWSVGAGAFF. CDR3 DNA (partial): TGTGCCTGGAGTGTAGGGGCCGGA. The variable domain in full, with the rest retrieved from reference TRBV30 and TRBJ1-1, is SQTIHQWPATLVQPVGSPLSLECTVEGTSNPNLYWYRQAAGRGLQLLFYSVGIGQISSEVPQNLSASRPQDRQFILSSKKLLLSDSGFYLCAWSVGAGAFFGQGTRLTVV.